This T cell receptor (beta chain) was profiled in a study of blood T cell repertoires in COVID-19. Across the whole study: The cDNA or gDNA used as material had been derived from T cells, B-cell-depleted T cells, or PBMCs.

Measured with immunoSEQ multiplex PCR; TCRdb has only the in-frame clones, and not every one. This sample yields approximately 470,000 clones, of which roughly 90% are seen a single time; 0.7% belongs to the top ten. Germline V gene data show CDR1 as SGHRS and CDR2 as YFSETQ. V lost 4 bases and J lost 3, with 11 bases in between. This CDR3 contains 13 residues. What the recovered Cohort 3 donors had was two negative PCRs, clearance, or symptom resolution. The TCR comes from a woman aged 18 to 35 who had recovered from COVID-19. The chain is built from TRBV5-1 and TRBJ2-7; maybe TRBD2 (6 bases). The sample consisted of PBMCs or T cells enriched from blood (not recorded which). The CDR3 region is CASSGHGGYEQYF. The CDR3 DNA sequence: TGCGCCAGCAGCGGCCACGGGGGCTACGAGCAGTACTTC.